These T cell receptor beta chains were read from a single sample in a study of CD8 T cells in ankylosing spondylitis. TCRdb re-called the 5' RACE reads through MiXCR, storing one row per CDR3 protein. Among a few hundred thousand distinct CDR3 sequences listed, less than 25% were seen once. Sample: blood, either unsorted or a sorted T cell fraction (not recorded which). These receptors all stem from a female donor with ankylosing spondylitis or in good health (not recorded which). Each CDR3 is given with its conserved first and last residue. D genes are given only for firm matches. A clone size is listed for some rows: how often the clone was seen (once, few, many), or a class if it is expanded.

v_call,d_call,clone_size,j_call,cdr3_length,cdr3_nt,cdr3_aa
TRBV27,-,once,TRBJ1-5,13,TGTGCCAGCAGTTACGACAGATATCAGCCCCAGCATTTT,CASSYDRYQPQHF
TRBV27,-,few,TRBJ2-1,17,TGTGCCAGCAGCATTCCTCTTCCGGGACTGGGCATGAATGAGCAGTTCTTC,CASSIPLPGLGMNEQFF
TRBV12-3/TRBV12-4,-,-,TRBJ1-5,13,TGTGCCAGCAGCGTGAAGGAAGATCAGCCCCAGCATTTT,CASSVKEDQPQHF
TRBV7-8,-,few,TRBJ2-7,15,TGTGCCAGCAGCTTAGTCCTCGCCGCCGGGGTCGAGCAGTACTTC,CASSLVLAAGVEQYF
TRBV28,TRBD1,many,TRBJ1-2,15,TGTGCCAGCAGTGGCTCCGGGACAGCTAACTATGGCTACACCTTC,CASSGSGTANYGYTF
TRBV10-3,TRBD2,few,TRBJ2-3,14,TGTGCCATCAAGGGAGGGATTGTCACAGATACGCAGTATTTT,CAIKGGIVTDTQYF
TRBV3-1,-,-,TRBJ2-3,15,TGTGCCAGCAGCCAAGATTCAGCCACCGGGGATACGCAGTATTTT,CASSQDSATGDTQYF
TRBV9,TRBD2,few,TRBJ2-3,16,TGTGCCAGCAGCGCAACTGGTCTAGCGGGAGGCGATACGCAGTATTTT,CASSATGLAGGDTQYF
TRBV2,-,-,TRBJ2-1,13,TGTACCAGCCGAATGGGCGGGGCAAATGAGCAGTTCTTC,CTSRMGGANEQFF
TRBV20-1,-,-,TRBJ2-6,13,TGCAGTATTAGGATCTCTGGGGCCAACGTCCTGACTTTC,CSIRISGANVLTF
TRBV7-8,TRBD1,few,TRBJ1-5,17,TGTGCCAGCAGCTTATGGGCCCTACAGGGGGCTAATCAGCCCCAGCATTTT,CASSLWALQGANQPQHF
TRBV6-5,-,few,TRBJ2-7,13,TGTGCCAGCAGTTGCCGGGCCCCCAACGAGCAGTACTTC,CASSCRAPNEQYF
TRBV3-1,-,-,TRBJ1-5,14,TGTGCCAGCAGCCAGGGGGTTAGCAATCAGCCCCAGCATTTT,CASSQGVSNQPQHF
TRBV6-1,-,-,TRBJ2-4,13,TGTGCCAGCGCGGCGTTAGCCAAAAACATTCAGTACTTC,CASAALAKNIQYF
TRBV15,TRBD2,-,TRBJ2-1,17,TGTGCCACCAGCAGTCTAGCGGGAGGAACCTTTTTGAATGAGCAGTTCTTC,CATSSLAGGTFLNEQFF
TRBV12-3/TRBV12-4,-,few,TRBJ1-1,14,TGTGCCAGCAGTTCGACGGCCCTGGACACTGAAGCTTTCTTT,CASSSTALDTEAFF
TRBV20-1,-,-,TRBJ2-7,13,TGCAGTGCTAGCGGGAGCAGGGCCTACGAGCAGTACTTC,CSASGSRAYEQYF
TRBV11-2,TRBD2,few,TRBJ2-2,17,TGTGCCAGCAGCTTAGAGGATAGCGGGAGGGTGACCGGGGAGCTGTTTTTT,CASSLEDSGRVTGELFF
TRBV2,-,once,TRBJ2-1,13,TGTGCCAGCAGTGCGGTTGCCTACAATGAGCAGTTCTTC,CASSAVAYNEQFF
TRBV7-8,TRBD1,few,TRBJ1-4,15,TGTGCCAGCAGCTCTGCGGGGACAGGGAATGAAAAACTGTTTTTT,CASSSAGTGNEKLFF
TRBV30,TRBD2,-,TRBJ2-7,13,TGTGCCTGGGCGAGGCGGGGGGCCTACGAGCAGTACTTC,CAWARRGAYEQYF
TRBV25-1,-,once,TRBJ1-1,15,TGTGCCAGCAGTAATCAAGGGGCTAGGTTCTCTGAAGCTTTCTTT,CASSNQGARFSEAFF
TRBV5-5,TRBD1,many,TRBJ2-3,14,TGTGCCAGCAGCTTTGGACAGGGAACAGATACGCAGTATTTT,CASSFGQGTDTQYF
TRBV9,TRBD2,-,TRBJ2-3,16,TGTGCCAGCAGCGGGCGACTAGCGGGAGGCACAGATACGCAGTATTTT,CASSGRLAGGTDTQYF